This T cell receptor (beta chain) was sequenced for a study of T cell repertoires in cytomegalovirus infection. Germline CDR1 is SGHNT and CDR2 is YYREEE (reference sequence). The CDR3 extends over 15 amino acids. The germline V and J ends were trimmed by 0 bases and 5 bases, with 14 bases remaining between them. Each CDR3 protein gets one entry after TCRdb re-called the reads with MiXCR. The data contain 650,000 to 850,000 distinct CDR3 sequences, 29% of them singletons. The sample holds a few counts of this clonotype. The antigen remains unidentified. This chain links TRBV5-4 with TRBJ1-1; D ambiguous. This receptor was obtained from a human donor in good health (CMV status not recorded). Some clones in this sample may be carry-over from other donors' samples. The specimen comprised cultured CD8+ T cells from PBMCs, sampled from culture after CMV antigen stimulation. In nucleotides, the CDR3 is TGTGCCAGCAGCTTGGAGACGAGGGTTGGAACTGAAGCTTTCTTT. Amino acid sequence: CASSLETRVGTEAFF.